The following is a TCR beta chain sequence with its context. The antigen remains unidentified. Some clones are missing from TCRdb's copy, which holds only in-frame ones; the method was immunoSEQ multiplex PCR. The sample shows about 47,000 clones, 84% of them seen only once. This record belongs to a study of OX40 agonist ivuxolimab in advanced cancers. Study overall: Clinicians treated patients with ivuxolimab, an agonistic anti-OX40 (CD134) antibody. Patients enrolled in dose escalation were diagnosed with hepatocellular carcinoma, melanoma, renal cell or head and neck cancer. Overall study findings and caveats: It was not determined which antigens were specifically recognized by the peripheral T cells that had undergone clonal expansion. CD4+ and CD8+ T cells in blood underwent clonal expansion by week 6 at 0.1 to 3.0 mg/kg.

V dropped 2 bases and J dropped 2 bases, with 14 bases sitting between them. The CDR3 has 17 amino acids. Germline V gene data show CDR1 as SGHRS and CDR2 as YFSETQ. This sequence was found in an adult with an advanced solid tumor such as melanoma, head and neck, liver or kidney cancer. The starting material was CD4+ or CD8+ T cells sorted from blood, obtained in a trial of the OX40 agonist ivuxolimab. The chain has TRBV5-1 and TRBJ2-6; D tentatively reads TRBD1 or TRBD2 (5 bases each). The CDR3 protein is CASSFREKATGANVLTF. DNA for the CDR3: TGCGCCAGCAGCTTCAGGGAGAAGGCCACTGGGGCCAACGTCCTGACTTTC.